The TCR beta chain described here comes from a study of T cell responses to AZD1222 COVID-19 vaccine. Study-wide results and limits: As reported, nearly half of all spike-specific TCRs target variant regions that are unmutated. Two AZD1222 doses significantly raised spike-specific TCR breadth and depth over controls. Spike-wide coverage was observed for vaccine-associated CD4 TCRs, with dominant responses at 160-218 and 743-854.

CDR1 and CDR2 (germline): SNHLY, FYNNEI. The CDR3 contains 14 residues. Trimming pared 7 bases from V and 5 bases from J, leaving 17 bases between. Regarding this clone: Its antigen is currently unknown.

TCRdb's table, derived via immunoSEQ multiplex PCR, lists solely in-frame clones and lacks some. This sample carries about 150,000 clones, about 86% of them seen once, and the ten largest clones take around 5%. Second-dose timings of about 4 or about 12 weeks were pooled. The sequences come from peripheral blood, collected 28 days after the second AZD1222 dose. This clonotype was obtained from an adult who received the AZD1222 COVID-19 vaccine. The rearrangement joins TRBV2 to TRBJ1-1, with D hard to call. The CDR3 is CASKEALLRTEAFF. The CDR3 nucleotides read TGTGCCAGCAAGGAGGCCCTCCTGAGGACTGAAGCTTTCTTT.